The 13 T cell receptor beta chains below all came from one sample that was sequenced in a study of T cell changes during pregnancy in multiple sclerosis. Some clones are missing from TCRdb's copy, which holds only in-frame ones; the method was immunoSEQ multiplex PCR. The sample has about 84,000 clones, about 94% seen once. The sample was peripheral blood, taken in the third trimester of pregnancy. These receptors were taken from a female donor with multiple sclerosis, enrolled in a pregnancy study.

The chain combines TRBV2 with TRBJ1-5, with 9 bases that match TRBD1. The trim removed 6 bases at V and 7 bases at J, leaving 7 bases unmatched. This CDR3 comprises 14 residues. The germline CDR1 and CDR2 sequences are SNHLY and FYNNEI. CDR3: CASRTDRGGQPQHF. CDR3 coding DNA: TGTGCCAGCAGGACGGACAGGGGTGGCCAGCCCCAGCATTTT.

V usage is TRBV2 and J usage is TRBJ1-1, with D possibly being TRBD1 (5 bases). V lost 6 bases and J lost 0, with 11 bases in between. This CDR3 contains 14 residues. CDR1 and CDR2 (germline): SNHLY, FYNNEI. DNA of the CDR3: TGTGCCAGCAGGGGGGGACCCTTGAACACTGAAGCTTTCTTT. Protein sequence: CASRGGPLNTEAFF.

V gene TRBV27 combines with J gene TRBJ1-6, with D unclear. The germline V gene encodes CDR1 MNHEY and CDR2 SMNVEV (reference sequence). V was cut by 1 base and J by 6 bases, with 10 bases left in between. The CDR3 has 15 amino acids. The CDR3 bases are TGTGCCAGCAGTTTATTACTACCGAGTAATTCACCCCTCCACTTT. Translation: CASSLLLPSNSPLHF.

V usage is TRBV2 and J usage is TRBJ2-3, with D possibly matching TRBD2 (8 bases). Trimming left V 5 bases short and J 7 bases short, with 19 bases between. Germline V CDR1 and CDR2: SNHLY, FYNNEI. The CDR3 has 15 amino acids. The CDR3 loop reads CASSIDRAGGYTQYF. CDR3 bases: TGTGCCAGCAGTATAGACAGGGCGGGAGGCTATACGCAGTATTTT.

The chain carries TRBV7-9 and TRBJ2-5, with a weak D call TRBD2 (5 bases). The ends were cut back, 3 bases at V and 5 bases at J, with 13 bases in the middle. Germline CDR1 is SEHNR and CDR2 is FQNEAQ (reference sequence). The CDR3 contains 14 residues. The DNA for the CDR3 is TGTGCCAGCAGCTTTAATAGCGTTGAGGAGACCCAGTACTTC. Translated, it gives CASSFNSVEETQYF.

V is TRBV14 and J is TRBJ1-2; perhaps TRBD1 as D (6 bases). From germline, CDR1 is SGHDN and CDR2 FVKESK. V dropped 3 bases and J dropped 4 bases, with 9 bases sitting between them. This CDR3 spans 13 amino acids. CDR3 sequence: CASSQKGVYGYTF. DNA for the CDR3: TGTGCCAGCAGCCAGAAGGGGGTCTATGGCTACACCTTC.

CDR3 nucleotides: TGTGCCACGTCGCTAGCGGGGGGCCATGAGACCTACGAGCAGTACTTC. Protein: CATSLAGGHETYEQYF. This chain connects TRBV10-3 to TRBJ2-7; 11 bases align to TRBD2. CDR3 length equals 16 residues. The germline gives CDR1 ENHRY, CDR2 SYGVKD. Germline trimming cut 10 bases from V and 2 bases from J; bases unmatched to any gene: 13.

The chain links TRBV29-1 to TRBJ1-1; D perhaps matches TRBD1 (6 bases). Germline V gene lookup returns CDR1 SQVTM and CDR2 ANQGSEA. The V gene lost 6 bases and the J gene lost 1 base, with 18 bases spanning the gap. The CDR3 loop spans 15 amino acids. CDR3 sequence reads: CSVPGHIGPNTEAFF. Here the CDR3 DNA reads TGCAGCGTGCCGGGACATATCGGACCGAACACTGAAGCTTTCTTT. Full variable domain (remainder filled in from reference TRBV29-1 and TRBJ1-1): SAVISQKPSRDICQRGTSLTIQCQVDSQVTMMFWYRQQPGQSLTLIATANQGSEATYESGFVIDKFPISRPNLTFSTLTVSNMSPEDSSIYLCSVPGHIGPNTEAFFGQGTRLTVV.

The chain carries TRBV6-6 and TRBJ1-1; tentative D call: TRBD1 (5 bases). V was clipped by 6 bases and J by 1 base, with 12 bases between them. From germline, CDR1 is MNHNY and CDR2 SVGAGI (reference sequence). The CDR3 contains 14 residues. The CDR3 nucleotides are TGTGCCAGCAGCCTACTGACAGAGAACACTGAAGCTTTCTTT. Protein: CASSLLTENTEAFF.

CDR3 nucleotide sequence: TGTGCCAGCAGCGTAGTCAGCGGGGGGGCCTTTGGCGGGGAGCTGTTTTTT. The encoded protein is CASSVVSGGAFGGELFF. The rearrangement uses TRBV9 and TRBJ2-2, with TRBD2 matching over 10 bases. V lost 0 bases to trimming and J lost 7 bases; unmatched junction nucleotides: 9. CDR1 and CDR2 from the germline V gene are SGDLS and YYNGEE. There are 17 residues in the CDR3.

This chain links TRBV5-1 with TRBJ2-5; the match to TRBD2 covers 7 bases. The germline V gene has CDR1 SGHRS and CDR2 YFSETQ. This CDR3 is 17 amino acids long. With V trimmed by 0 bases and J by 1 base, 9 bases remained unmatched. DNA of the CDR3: TGCGCCAGCAGCTTGGCCGATGCGGGGGTCTTCCAAGAGACCCAGTACTTC. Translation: CASSLADAGVFQETQYF.

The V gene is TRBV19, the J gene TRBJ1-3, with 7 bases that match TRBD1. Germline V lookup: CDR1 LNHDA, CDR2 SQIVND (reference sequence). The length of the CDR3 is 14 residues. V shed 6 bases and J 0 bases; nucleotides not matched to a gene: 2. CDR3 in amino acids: CASRRDSSGNTIYF. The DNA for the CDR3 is TGTGCCAGTAGACGGGACAGCTCTGGAAACACCATATATTTT.

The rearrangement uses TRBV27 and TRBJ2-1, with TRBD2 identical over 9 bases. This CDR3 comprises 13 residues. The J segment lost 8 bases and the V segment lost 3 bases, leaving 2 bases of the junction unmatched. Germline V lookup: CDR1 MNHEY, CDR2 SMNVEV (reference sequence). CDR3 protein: CASSLGTSYEQFF. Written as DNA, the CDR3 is TGTGCCAGCAGTTTGGGGACTAGCTATGAGCAGTTCTTC.